This T cell receptor beta chain originates from a study of control samples from healthy donors and cancer patients. V shed 6 bases and J shed 0 bases, with 3 bases lying between them. The CDR3 has 13 residues. Germline V CDR1 and CDR2: WSHSY, SAAADI. Assay used: immunoSEQ multiplex PCR; TCRdb lists only in-frame clones, some missing. The data show tens of thousands of clones, 91% seen once. The rearrangement joins TRBV10-2 to TRBJ2-6; D is ambiguous. Material: blood. This receptor was obtained from a man in his fifties or sixties in good health. CDR3 region: CASRSSGANVLTF. CDR3 nucleotides: TGCGCCAGCAGAAGCTCTGGGGCCAACGTCCTGACTTTC.